This T cell receptor (beta chain) was obtained from a study of T-cell memory formation after mild COVID-19. As for the study in general: Largely donor-specific TCR clusters were found. Study observations and caveats: There were some responding clones in pre-infection memory, which suggested that cross-reactive memory had joined.

Germline V gives CDR1 DFQATT, CDR2 SNEGSKA (reference sequence). The CDR3 sequence is 17 residues long. The germline V and J ends were trimmed by 0 bases and 0 bases, with 15 bases remaining between them. This clonotype came up a few times. Its antigen is not known. MiXCR was run by TCRdb on the 5' RACE reads, yielding one entry per CDR3 protein. The sample shows 580,000 or so distinct CDR3 sequences, approximately 15% of them seen only once. The receptor comes from an adult woman who had mild COVID-19 (a few samples of this study predate the infection). Cell type and time point are not known. The rearrangement uses TRBV20-1 and TRBJ2-1, with D possibly being TRBD1 or TRBD2 (5 bases each). The sequenced material came from PBMCs or a T cell subset sorted from them (not recorded which). The CDR3 nucleotides read TGCAGTGCTAGAGATCTAGAGGGGCCGAGCTCCTACAATGAGCAGTTCTTC. This sequence encodes CSARDLEGPSSYNEQFF.